These 3 T cell receptor beta chains came from one sample sequenced in a study of graft-versus-host responses after intestinal transplantation. The antigens of these receptors remain unknown. The method was immunoSEQ multiplex PCR; TCRdb's version includes in-frame clones alone and lacks a portion of them. The sample consists of 80,000 to 95,000 clones, approximately 90% of them appearing once. The material was unstimulated CD8+ T cells sorted from spleen or lymph node cells, obtained before intestinal transplant. The receptors were gathered from a human donor who received an intestinal transplant.

In its sample, this clone was seen a few times. The chain employs TRBV5-6 and TRBJ2-1, with 8 bases fitting TRBD2. The germline V gene encodes CDR1 SGHDT and CDR2 YYEEEE. The CDR3 runs 14 residues. With V trimmed by 7 bases and J by 3 bases, 6 bases remained unmatched. The CDR3 coding sequence is TGTGCCAGCGGGGGACTAGGAGACTACAATGAGCAGTTCTTC. It specifies CASGGLGDYNEQFF. The whole variable domain, filled in from reference TRBV5-6 and TRBJ2-1, reads DAGVTQSPTHLIKTRGQQVTLRCSPKSGHDTVSWYQQALGQGPQFIFQYYEEEERQRGNFPDRFSGHQFPNYSSELNVNALLLGDSALYLCASGGLGDYNEQFFGPGTRLTVL.

The rearrangement joins TRBV9 to TRBJ2-1; TRBD1 matches at 10 bases. The CDR3 has 15 amino acids. Germline V gene data show CDR1 as SGDLS and CDR2 as YYNGEE. The junction had 6 bases not matched to a gene; V was cut back by 5 bases and J by 4 bases. This CDR3 is CASSGDRGQYNEQFF. The CDR3 coding sequence is TGTGCCAGCAGTGGGGACAGGGGTCAGTACAATGAGCAGTTCTTC.

This clone has only one observation. This chain uses TRBV27 with TRBJ2-7; no reliable D call. CDR3 length equals 13 residues. Trimming took 0 bases from V and 3 from J, leaving 6 bases between them. Germline assignment: CDR1 MNHEY and CDR2 SMNVEV (reference sequence). CDR3 region: CASSLSTGYEQYF. CDR3 nucleotides: TGTGCCAGCAGTTTATCGACTGGCTACGAGCAGTACTTC.